This T cell receptor (beta chain) was retrieved from a study of blood T cell repertoires in COVID-19. Looked up from germline, CDR1 is MNHNS and CDR2 is SASEGT. This CDR3 is built from 15 residues. V gave up 6 bases and J gave up 1 base, with 15 bases separating them. Per the authors' pipeline: The authors estimated nucleated cell counts from reference gene primer amplification. Repertoires were generated with immunoSEQ multiplex PCR, while TCRdb's copy carries only in-frame clones and drops some. That table is the source of V, J and clone size, and D and trimming were worked out from the DNA. This table holds 110,000 or so clones, 75% to 90% found once.

The clonotype was recovered from a woman aged 55-69 years with COVID-19, enrolled during active disease. The rearrangement uses TRBV6-1 and TRBJ1-1; D is undetermined. Sample: peripheral blood. The CDR3 sequence: CASSFSPGANTEAFF. The CDR3 bases are TGTGCCAGCAGCTTCTCTCCAGGTGCGAACACTGAAGCTTTCTTT.